Below, 15 T cell receptor beta chains from the same sample are listed, as sequenced in a study of shared clonotypes between healthy human individuals. Produced via immunoSEQ multiplex PCR; TCRdb's table is partial and in-frame only. This table has a few million clones, over 85% appearing once. Sequenced material: naive CD4+ T cells sorted from blood. The subset was: CD45RA+ positively selected. The source is a man in his late teens or twenties in good health.

The chain employs TRBV4-1 and TRBJ2-1; TRBD2 matches at 11 bases. Germline-derived CDR1 and CDR2 are MGHRA and YSYEKL. V dropped 4 bases and J dropped 6; count of bases not matched to a gene: 8. CDR3 length: 16 residues. CDR3 in amino acids: CASSRKTSGVVNEQFF. The CDR3 nucleotides are TGCGCCAGCAGCCGAAAGACTAGCGGGGTCGTCAATGAGCAGTTCTTC.

This clone was detected only once. Distinct nucleotide sequences in the sample also encode this CDR3. The chain links TRBV9 to TRBJ1-5; D is possibly TRBD1 (5 bases). Germline V CDR1 and CDR2: SGDLS, YYNGEE. Trimming took off 1 base at V and 4 bases at J, with 6 bases between the two ends. This CDR3 comprises 13 residues. Here the CDR3 reads CASSVSGNQPQHF. In DNA, the CDR3 is TGTGCCAGCAGCGTATCAGGGAATCAGCCCCAGCATTTT.

This chain uses TRBV14 with TRBJ1-1; D may be TRBD1 (5 bases). The CDR3 covers 15 residues. The V gene's germline CDR1 is SGHDN and CDR2 FVKESK. V was cut by 5 bases and J by 3 bases, with 16 bases left in between. The CDR3 coding sequence is TGTGCCAGCAGCTCTTACAGGACTCGAGACACTGAAGCTTTCTTT. It yields the protein CASSSYRTRDTEAFF. The variable domain in full, completed from reference TRBV14 and TRBJ1-1, reads EAGVTQFPSHSVIEKGQTVTLRCDPISGHDNLYWYRRVMGKEIKFLLHFVKESKQDESGMPNNRFLAERTGGTYSTLKVQPAELEDSGVYFCASSSYRTRDTEAFFGQGTRLTVV.

The chain joins TRBV30 to TRBJ2-1; no definite D call. The CDR3 extends over 14 amino acids. Trimming removed 0 bases from V and 9 bases from J, with 15 bases in between. In germline, CDR1 is GTSNPN, CDR2 SVGIG (reference sequence). The CDR3 protein is CAWSVLNSLGEQFF. CDR3 DNA: TGTGCCTGGAGTGTACTAAATAGTCTCGGTGAGCAGTTCTTC. The full variable domain, with the rest looked up from reference TRBV30 and TRBJ2-1, is SQTIHQWPATLVQPVGSPLSLECTVEGTSNPNLYWYRQAAGRGLQLLFYSVGIGQISSEVPQNLSASRPQDRQFILSSKKLLLSDSGFYLCAWSVLNSLGEQFFGPGTRLTVL.

V is TRBV30 and J is TRBJ1-4; the match to TRBD1 covers 7 bases. The CDR3 covers 12 residues. CDR1 is GTSNPN, CDR2 SVGIG, per germline (reference sequence). The V gene end was trimmed by 3 bases and the J gene end by 8 bases; junction bases not matched to a gene: 3. The DNA of the CDR3 is TGTGCCTGGAGCAGGGGGGAAGAAAAACTGTTTTTT. Translated, it gives CAWSRGEEKLFF. Supplemented by reference TRBV30 and TRBJ1-4, the full variable domain reads SQTIHQWPATLVQPVGSPLSLECTVEGTSNPNLYWYRQAAGRGLQLLFYSVGIGQISSEVPQNLSASRPQDRQFILSSKKLLLSDSGFYLCAWSRGEEKLFFGSGTQLSVL.

The CDR3 spells CSVDERTEAFF. Here the CDR3 DNA reads TGCAGCGTTGATGAAAGGACTGAAGCTTTCTTT. This rearrangement joins TRBV29-1 to TRBJ1-1; no definite D call. CDR3 size: 11 residues. V was trimmed by 3 bases and J by 5 bases, leaving 7 bases between them. The germline V gene encodes CDR1 SQVTM and CDR2 ANQGSEA.

This sequence joins TRBV30 and TRBJ2-2; 10 nucleotides align to TRBD2. CDR3 size: 16 residues. J gave up 7 bases and V 0 bases, and 8 bases lay outside the gene matches. The germline CDR1 and CDR2 sequences are GTSNPN and SVGIG (reference sequence). The CDR3 sequence is CAWSVRSSGSGGELFF. CDR3 sequence (DNA): TGTGCCTGGAGTGTACGGTCTAGCGGGAGTGGCGGGGAGCTGTTTTTT.

The rearrangement uses TRBV9 and TRBJ2-5; the D gene could be TRBD1 or TRBD2 (5 bases each). The CDR3 spans 15 residues. Germline V lookup: CDR1 SGDLS, CDR2 YYNGEE. Trimming took 0 bases from V and 5 from J, leaving 14 bases between them. This chain's CDR3 is CASSVADGGWETQYF. The DNA of the CDR3 is TGTGCCAGCAGCGTAGCGGATGGGGGATGGGAGACCCAGTACTTC.

This clone was recorded only once. The gene calls are TRBV6-6 and TRBJ2-7; D unresolved. The CDR3 runs 15 residues. CDR1 is MNHNY and CDR2 is SVGAGI in the germline V gene (reference sequence). The V end was cut by 0 bases, the J end by 0 bases, with 9 bases between. CDR3 loop: CASSYSTPVSYEQYF. CDR3 bases: TGTGCCAGCAGTTACTCGACCCCGGTCTCCTACGAGCAGTACTTC.

This sequence joins TRBV7-2 and TRBJ1-2, with D possibly matching TRBD1 (5 bases). The V gene's germline CDR1 is SGHTA and CDR2 FQGNSA. V gave up 5 bases and J gave up 7 bases, with 11 bases separating them. CDR3 length: 12 amino acids. The CDR3 reads CASSTRTRGYTF. The CDR3 nucleotides read TGTGCCAGCAGCACGCGGACACGTGGCTACACCTTC.

The chain has TRBV6-1 and TRBJ1-5; D gene uncertain. V lost 6 bases and J 3 bases, leaving 9 bases between the germline ends. The CDR3 is 13 amino acids. Per the germline V gene, CDR1 is MNHNS and CDR2 is SASEGT. CDR3 in amino acids: CASSTTFNQPQHF. For the CDR3, the DNA is TGTGCCAGCAGCACCACCTTCAATCAGCCCCAGCATTTT.

This clone showed up just once. The V and J genes are TRBV18 and TRBJ2-1; D tentatively fits TRBD1 or TRBD2 (5 bases each). The V gene's germline CDR1 is KGHSH and CDR2 LQKENI. The CDR3 runs to 15 residues. V was clipped by 3 bases and J by 5 bases, with 14 bases between them. CDR3: CASSPGTGTNNEQFF. The CDR3, as DNA: TGTGCCAGCTCACCGGGGACGGGTACCAACAATGAGCAGTTCTTC.

The rearrangement joins TRBV10-2 to TRBJ1-6; 7 nucleotides agree with TRBD1. J was trimmed by 0 bases and V by 7 bases; bases with no gene match: 3. Per the germline V gene, CDR1 is WSHSY and CDR2 is SAAADI. The CDR3 totals 15 residues. The chain's CDR3 is CASIPGGSYNSPLHF. The CDR3, as DNA: TGCGCCAGCATTCCAGGGGGCTCCTATAATTCACCCCTCCACTTT.

As for this clone: Other DNA sequences in the sample encode the same CDR3. The chain combines TRBV28 with TRBJ1-3; possibly TRBD1 for D (5 bases). V lost 7 bases and J lost 4, with 17 bases in between. The CDR3 spans 15 residues. Germline V gene sequence: CDR1 MDHEN, CDR2 SYDVKM. The CDR3 DNA sequence: TGTGCCAGCACACCAAACCAGGGAAGCGGAAACACCATATATTTT. Translated: CASTPNQGSGNTIYF.

The chain combines TRBV11-3 with TRBJ2-3, with unresolved D. CDR3 length equals 13 residues. Germline values: CDR1 SGHNT, CDR2 YENEEA. V was pared by 4 bases and J by 4 bases, with 9 bases between. The CDR3 region has the DNA TGTGCCAGCAGCTCCGGGCGTTCAGATACGCAGTATTTT. Protein: CASSSGRSDTQYF.